These T cell receptor beta chains were read from a single sample in a study of technical replicates of blood from a handful of donors. Profiled with immunoSEQ multiplex PCR; TCRdb holds only in-frame clones, not every one. Of 35,000 to 50,000 clones in the sample, roughly 96% were seen once. The sequenced material came from T cells isolated from PBMCs. The receptors shown here come from a human donor in good health. The CDR3 runs from the conserved cysteine through the conserved F or W. The order of the fields is clone size, V gene, D gene, CDR3 length, J gene, CDR3 DNA, CDR3 protein. The D gene is left open where the match is weak. Clone size, where shown, is once, few, many, or a class for clones that have expanded.

-,TRBV7-9,-,15,TRBJ1-2,TGTGCCAGCACCCTTCTACAGGGCCTTAACTATGGCTACACCTTC,CASTLLQGLNYGYTF
-,TRBV2,TRBD1,14,TRBJ2-5,TGTGCCAGCAGGGACCGGGACAGGGGAGGGACCCAGTACTTC,CASRDRDRGGTQYF
-,TRBV18,TRBD2,12,TRBJ2-7,TGTGCCAGCTCGGGAGGGACCTACGAGCAGTACTTC,CASSGGTYEQYF
-,TRBV6-1,-,15,TRBJ2-1,TGTGCCAGCAGTGAAGAGAGGGAGATGTACAATGAGCAGTTCTTC,CASSEEREMYNEQFF
-,TRBV19,TRBD1,12,TRBJ1-1,TGTGCCAGTAGTATCCGGGACAGGGAAGCTTTCTTT,CASSIRDREAFF
-,TRBV7-9,-,12,TRBJ1-5,TGTGCCAGCGCGGATAGCAATCAGCCCCAGCATTTT,CASADSNQPQHF
-,TRBV19,TRBD1,15,TRBJ1-2,TGTGCCAGTAGCCAAACAGGGACAGCCGTCTATGGCTACACCTTC,CASSQTGTAVYGYTF
-,TRBV11-1,-,13,TRBJ2-5,TGTGCCAGCAGCCAGTGGTTACAAGAGACCCAGTACTTC,CASSQWLQETQYF
few,TRBV25-1,-,15,TRBJ1-1,TGTGCCAGCAGTGCGGGTCGTAGGTCTCAGACTGAAGCTTTCTTT,CASSAGRRSQTEAFF
-,TRBV9,TRBD1,14,TRBJ1-2,TGTGCCAGCAGCGGCGTCACAGGGGGCTATGGCTACACCTTC,CASSGVTGGYGYTF
-,TRBV28,-,14,TRBJ1-1,TGTGCCAGCAGTCCCTGGGGAGGGGAGACTGAAGCTTTCTTT,CASSPWGGETEAFF
few,TRBV5-4,-,15,TRBJ2-2,TGTGCCAGCAGCTTTACAGGGATTTACACCGGGGAGCTGTTTTTT,CASSFTGIYTGELFF
-,TRBV9,TRBD2,15,TRBJ2-3,TGTGCCAGCAGCGTGGGACTAGCCGTAACAGATACGCAGTATTTT,CASSVGLAVTDTQYF
once,TRBV4-3,-,16,TRBJ1-2,TGCGCCAGCAGCCAAGAAGTTGTACCGGGTTACTATGGCTACACCTTC,CASSQEVVPGYYGYTF
-,TRBV6-1,-,11,TRBJ1-4,TGTGCCAGCACCTACCGGGAAAAACTGTTTTTT,CASTYREKLFF
once,TRBV4-2,TRBD2,15,TRBJ2-3,TGTGCCAGCAGCCTAGCGGGAGTTGATACAGATACGCAGTATTTT,CASSLAGVDTDTQYF
-,TRBV27,TRBD2,15,TRBJ2-5,TGTGCCAGCAGTCCCTCGGGACTAGATGGTGAGACCCAGTACTTC,CASSPSGLDGETQYF